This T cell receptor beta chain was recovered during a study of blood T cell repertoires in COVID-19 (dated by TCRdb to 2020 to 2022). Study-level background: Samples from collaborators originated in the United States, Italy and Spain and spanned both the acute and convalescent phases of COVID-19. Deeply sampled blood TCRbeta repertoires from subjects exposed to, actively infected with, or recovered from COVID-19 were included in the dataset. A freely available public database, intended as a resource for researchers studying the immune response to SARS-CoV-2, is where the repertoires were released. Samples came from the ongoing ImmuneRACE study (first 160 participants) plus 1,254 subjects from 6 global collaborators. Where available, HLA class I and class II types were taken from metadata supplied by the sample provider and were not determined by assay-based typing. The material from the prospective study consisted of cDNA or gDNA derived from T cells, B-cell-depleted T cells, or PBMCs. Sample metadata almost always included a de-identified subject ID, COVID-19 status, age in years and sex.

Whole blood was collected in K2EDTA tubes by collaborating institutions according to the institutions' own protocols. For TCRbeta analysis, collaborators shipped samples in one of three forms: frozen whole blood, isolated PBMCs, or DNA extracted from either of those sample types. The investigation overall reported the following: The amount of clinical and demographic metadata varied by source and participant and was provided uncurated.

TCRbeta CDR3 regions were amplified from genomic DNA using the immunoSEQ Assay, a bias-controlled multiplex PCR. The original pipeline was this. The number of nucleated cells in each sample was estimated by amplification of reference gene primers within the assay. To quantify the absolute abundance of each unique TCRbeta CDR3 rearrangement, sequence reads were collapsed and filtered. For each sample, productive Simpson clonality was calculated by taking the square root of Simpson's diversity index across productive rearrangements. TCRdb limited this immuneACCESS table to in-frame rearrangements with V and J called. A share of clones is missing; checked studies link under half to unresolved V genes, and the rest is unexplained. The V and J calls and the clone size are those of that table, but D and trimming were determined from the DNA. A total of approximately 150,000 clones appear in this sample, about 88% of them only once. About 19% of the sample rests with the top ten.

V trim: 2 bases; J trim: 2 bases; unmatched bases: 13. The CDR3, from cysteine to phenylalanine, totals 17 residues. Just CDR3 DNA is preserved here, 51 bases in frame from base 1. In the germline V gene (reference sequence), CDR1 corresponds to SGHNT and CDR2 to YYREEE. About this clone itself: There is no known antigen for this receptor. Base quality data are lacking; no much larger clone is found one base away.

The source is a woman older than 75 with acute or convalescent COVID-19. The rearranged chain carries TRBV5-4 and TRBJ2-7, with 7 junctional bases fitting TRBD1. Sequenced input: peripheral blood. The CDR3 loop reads CASSFFVGTAVTYEQYF. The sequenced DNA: TGTGCCAGCAGCTTCTTTGTGGGGACAGCGGTTACCTACGAGCAGTACTTC.